Reported below is one T cell receptor (beta chain). Its matching antigen is unknown. Clones were sequenced by immunoSEQ multiplex PCR, and TCRdb holds only the in-frame ones, with some missing. Altogether 30,000 or so clones are present, around 66% being singletons, with the ten largest covering about 0.8%. These data are taken from a study of monozygotic twins with cystic fibrosis. Study-wide points: Age, concordance and disease severity did not associate with shared CDR3 numbers. The repertoire was suggested to be naive-dominated, clonality median roughly 0.0089.

CDR1 SGDLS and CDR2 YYNGEE come from the germline V gene. With 0 bases removed from V and 8 bases from J, the gap between germline ends came to 11 bases. The CDR3 spans 13 residues. Sequencing was performed on blood. The chain carries TRBV9 and TRBJ1-2, with a tentative D call TRBD1 (5 bases). This TCR came from a girl aged 5 to 17 with cystic fibrosis. The CDR3: CASSVDRGSGYTF. CDR3 coding DNA: TGTGCCAGCAGCGTAGATAGGGGTAGCGGCTACACCTTC.